This TCR beta chain emerged from a study of CD8 T cell repertoires and HIV-1 epitope variants. About the study: Epitopes were three Gag families plus Nef HW9 and YT9. Enriched T cells were co-cultured with equal numbers of autologous T cell-negative antigen-presenting cells. Separate from the cultures, 1M uncultured T cells served as baseline.

The germline V and J ends were trimmed by 0 bases and 6 bases, with 13 bases remaining between them. This CDR3 contains 15 residues. CDR1 and CDR2 from the germline V gene are MDHEN and SYDVKM. Whole-study results and caveats: The TAALDMSHF plasma variant had no responses, unlike KF9 (about five clonotypes) and HW9 (one).

Concerning this clone itself: What it recognizes is unknown.

Clones were sequenced by immunoSEQ multiplex PCR, and TCRdb holds only the in-frame ones, with some missing. Altogether tens of thousands of clones are present, 60% to 80% being singletons, with the ten largest covering more than 25%. The chain recombines TRBV28 with TRBJ2-3, with D tentatively TRBD2 (5 bases). The sequence came from a male donor with HIV. Sequencing was done on a sample of uncultured baseline CD8+ T cells from peripheral blood mononuclear cells (PBMCs). The chain's CDR3 is CASSLWDQRGDTQYF. The CDR3 region has the DNA TGTGCCAGCAGTTTATGGGACCAACGAGGGGATACGCAGTATTTT.